These 14 T cell receptor beta chains came from one sample sequenced in a study of cytotoxic CD8 clonotypes in ibrutinib-treated CLL. Data came from immunoSEQ multiplex PCR; TCRdb stores just in-frame clones and leaves some out. The data hold about 84,000 clones, with 85% to 90% observed a single time. Sequencing was performed on PBMCs, taken before ibrutinib treatment. These receptor sequences come from a human donor with chronic lymphocytic leukemia.

This chain uses TRBV19 with TRBJ2-7; D gene uncertain. Looked up from germline, CDR1 is LNHDA and CDR2 is SQIVND (reference sequence). V lost 0 bases and J 3 bases, leaving 3 bases between the germline ends. The CDR3 spans 12 residues. The CDR3 loop is CASSIENYEQYF. CDR3 coding DNA: TGTGCCAGTAGTATAGAAAACTACGAGCAGTACTTC.

On this clone itself: One end of the junction is discordant with germline, which a read error may explain. This chain links TRBV6-5 with TRBJ2-7; no definite D call. The CDR3 loop spans 12 amino acids. Germline assignment: CDR1 MNHEY and CDR2 SVGAGI. As DNA, the CDR3 is TGTGCCAGCAGTCACTCAAACGGCGGGCAGTACTTC. This gives the protein CASSHSNGGQYF.

V and J are TRBV2 and TRBJ1-1; no reliable D call. Germline values: CDR1 SNHLY, CDR2 FYNNEI. Trimming removed 7 bases at V and 1 base at J, with 13 bases between. The CDR3 loop spans 14 amino acids. This chain's CDR3 is CASTPHRRNTEAFF. DNA for the CDR3: TGTGCCAGCACCCCCCATCGGCGGAACACTGAAGCTTTCTTT. The variable domain in full, completed from reference TRBV2 and TRBJ1-1, reads EPEVTQTPSHQVTQMGQEVILRCVPISNHLYFYWYRQILGQKVEFLVSFYNNEISEKSEIFDDQFSVERPDGSNFTLKIRSTKLEDSAMYFCASTPHRRNTEAFFGQGTRLTVV.

The chain joins TRBV4-1 to TRBJ1-2; 7 bases line up with TRBD1. Per germline, CDR1 MGHRA and CDR2 YSYEKL. The V and J ends lost 1 base and 4 bases, in that order; junction bases with no gene match: 9. This CDR3 spans 16 amino acids. CDR3 residues: CASSQVKGARGYGYTF. In DNA form, the CDR3 reads TGCGCCAGCAGCCAAGTTAAGGGGGCTAGGGGCTATGGCTACACCTTC.

V gene TRBV27 combines with J gene TRBJ2-2, with D possibly matching TRBD1 (5 bases). Germline V lookup: CDR1 MNHEY, CDR2 SMNVEV (reference sequence). The CDR3 is made up of 12 amino acids. V lost 5 bases and J lost 6, with 7 bases in between. The CDR3 here is CASSQGSGELFF. The CDR3 bases are TGTGCCAGCAGTCAGGGTTCCGGGGAGCTGTTTTTT.

J is TRBJ2-5 and V is TRBV7-2; D gene uncertain. CDR3 length: 11 residues. The germline V gene encodes CDR1 SGHTA and CDR2 FQGNSA. The V gene lost 0 bases and the J gene lost 5 bases, with 1 base spanning the gap. CDR3 sequence reads: CASSLAETQYF. As DNA, the CDR3 is TGTGCCAGCAGCTTAGCCGAGACCCAGTACTTC.

A remark on this clone: One end of the junction is discordant with germline, which a read error may explain. The CDR3: CARSQGPLKSTDTQYF. In nucleotides, the CDR3 is TGTGCCCGCAGCCAAGGCCCGCTCAAAAGCACAGATACGCAGTATTTT. The chain is built from TRBV14 and TRBJ2-3; no clear D gene. Germline V gene data show CDR1 as SGHDN and CDR2 as FVKESK. CDR3 length: 16 residues.

The CDR3, as DNA: TGTGCCAGCAGTTACGCCTACGAGGTTGAGACCCAGTACTTC. The encoded protein is CASSYAYEVETQYF. The chain combines TRBV6-5 with TRBJ2-5; D call uncertain. Germline V gene sequence: CDR1 MNHEY, CDR2 SVGAGI. Trimming took 2 bases from V and 5 from J, leaving 12 bases between them. The CDR3 runs 14 residues.

The chain uses TRBV6-5 and TRBJ2-7, with 9 bases that match TRBD1. J gave up 2 bases and V 4 bases, and 9 bases lay outside the gene matches. The CDR3 length is 16 residues. The germline gives CDR1 MNHEY, CDR2 SVGAGI. As DNA, the CDR3 is TGTGCCAGCAGTTTTCGTCCCGGGACAGGGACCTACGAGCAGTACTTC. Its translation is CASSFRPGTGTYEQYF.

The V and J genes are TRBV6-6 and TRBJ1-5, with D perhaps TRBD1 (6 bases). There are 15 residues in the CDR3. Germline V gene lookup returns CDR1 MNHNY and CDR2 SVGAGI (reference sequence). Trimming pared 6 bases from V and 1 base from J, leaving 13 bases between. CDR3 region: CASREGQGSNQPQHF. DNA for the CDR3: TGTGCCAGCAGAGAGGGTCAGGGGAGCAATCAGCCCCAGCATTTT.

The rearrangement uses TRBV10-2 and TRBJ2-1; 9 positions agree with TRBD2. Trimming at V came to 6 bases and at J to 2 bases, leaving 2 bases not matched to a gene. CDR3 length equals 14 residues. The germline gives CDR1 WSHSY, CDR2 SAAADI. The CDR3: CASRLAGTYNEQFF. CDR3 bases: TGCGCCAGCAGGCTAGCGGGAACCTACAATGAGCAGTTCTTC.

This rearrangement joins TRBV7-2 to TRBJ2-3, with D unclear. The CDR3 loop spans 13 amino acids. CDR1 is SGHTA and CDR2 is FQGNSA in the germline V gene. Trimming cost V 5 bases and J 8 bases, with 14 bases left between them. As DNA, the CDR3 is TGTGCCAGCAGCCCTGCGAAGTTCGGTACGCAGTATTTT. It encodes CASSPAKFGTQYF.

The gene calls are TRBV27 and TRBJ2-7, with D unclear. The CDR3 is made up of 13 amino acids. Trimming removed 3 bases from V and 2 bases from J, with 8 bases in between. Germline V gives CDR1 MNHEY, CDR2 SMNVEV (reference sequence). CDR3 amino acids: CASSFGQTYEQYF. CDR3 DNA sequence: TGTGCCAGCAGTTTCGGCCAAACCTACGAGCAGTACTTC.

The chain employs TRBV9 and TRBJ2-3, with 11 bases identical to TRBD2. The CDR3 covers 17 residues. Trimming removed 2 bases from V and 1 base from J; junction bases left unmatched: 6. Germline CDR1 SGDLS, CDR2 YYNGEE. This chain's CDR3 is CASSVRGLADRTDTQYF. As DNA, the CDR3 is TGTGCCAGCAGCGTGAGGGGACTAGCGGACCGCACAGATACGCAGTATTTT.